This TCR beta chain derives from a study of a mutant IDH1 vaccine in newly diagnosed glioma. Study conclusions and caveats: Top peripheral T cell clonotype shifts appeared unrelated to pseudoprogression.

The repertoire was sequenced with immunoSEQ multiplex PCR; TCRdb's copy has only in-frame clones and lacks some. The sample gives under 150,000 clones, roughly 75% of which show up once; under 7% is in the top ten. Germline CDR1 is SGHVS and CDR2 is FNYEAQ. With 0 bases removed from V and 1 base from J, the gap between germline ends came to 12 bases. The CDR3 sequence is 16 residues long. For this clone: No antigen is known for it.

Sample time point: week 11, during vaccination. The investigators gave 300 ug of mutant IDH1 20-mer peptide in each vaccine dose, together with topical imiquimod. V gene TRBV7-6 combines with J gene TRBJ1-1; perhaps TRBD1 as D (5 bases). The source was PBMCs, collected from a glioma patient whose treatment included an IDH1 peptide vaccine. The TCR originated in a man aged 40-50 years with glioma. CDR3 protein: CASSLAWRGSNTEAFF. DNA of the CDR3: TGTGCCAGCAGCTTAGCGTGGAGGGGTTCGAACACTGAAGCTTTCTTT.